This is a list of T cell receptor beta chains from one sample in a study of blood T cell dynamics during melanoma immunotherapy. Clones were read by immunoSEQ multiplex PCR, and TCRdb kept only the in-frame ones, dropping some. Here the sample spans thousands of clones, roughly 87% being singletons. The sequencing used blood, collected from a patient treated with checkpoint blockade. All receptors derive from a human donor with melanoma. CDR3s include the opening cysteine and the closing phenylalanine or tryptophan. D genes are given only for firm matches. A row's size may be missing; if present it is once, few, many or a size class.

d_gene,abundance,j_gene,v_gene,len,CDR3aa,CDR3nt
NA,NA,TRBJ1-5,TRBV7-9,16,CASSLIGGHSNQPQHF,TGTGCCAGCAGCTTAATCGGGGGCCATAGCAATCAGCCCCAGCATTTT
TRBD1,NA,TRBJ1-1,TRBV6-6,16,CASGSLGDRGATEAFF,TGTGCCAGCGGCTCCCTGGGCGACAGGGGAGCGACTGAAGCTTTCTTT
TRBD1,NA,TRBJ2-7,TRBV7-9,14,CASAGTGGTYEQYF,TGTGCCAGCGCCGGGACAGGCGGGACCTACGAGCAGTACTTC
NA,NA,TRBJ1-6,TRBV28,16,CASSAPPGLVGSPLHF,TGTGCCAGCAGCGCCCCTCCGGGACTTGTTGGTTCACCCCTCCACTTT
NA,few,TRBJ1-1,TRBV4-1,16,CASSQDAGVMNTEAFF,TGCGCCAGCAGCCAAGACGCAGGGGTTATGAACACTGAAGCTTTCTTT
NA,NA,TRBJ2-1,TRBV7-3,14,CASSLNFIYNEQFF,TGTGCCAGCAGCTTAAATTTTATCTACAATGAGCAGTTCTTC
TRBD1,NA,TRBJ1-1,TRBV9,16,CASSGGTGVRGTEAFF,TGTGCCAGCAGCGGTGGGACAGGGGTGAGGGGCACTGAAGCTTTCTTT
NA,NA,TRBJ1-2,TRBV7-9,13,CASSLGQGGGYTF,TGTGCCAGCAGCTTGGGGCAGGGCGGGGGCTACACCTTC
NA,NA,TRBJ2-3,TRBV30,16,CAWSVGPGQNTDTQYF,TGTGCCTGGAGTGTTGGCCCCGGTCAGAACACAGATACGCAGTATTTT
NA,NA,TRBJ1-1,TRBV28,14,CASSSPSGWTEAFF,TGTGCCAGCAGTTCACCATCAGGATGGACTGAAGCTTTCTTT
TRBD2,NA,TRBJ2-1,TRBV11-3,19,CASSKRFGGTRGGNNEQFF,TGTGCCAGCAGCAAAAGGTTTGGGGGCACCCGGGGGGGCAACAATGAGCAGTTCTTC
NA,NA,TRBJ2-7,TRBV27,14,CASSPSIRAYEQYF,TGTGCCAGCAGTCCCTCGATCAGGGCCTACGAGCAGTACTTC
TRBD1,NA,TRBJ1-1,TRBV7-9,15,CASSLATGGNTEAFF,TGTGCCAGCAGCTTAGCCACAGGGGGGAACACTGAAGCTTTCTTT
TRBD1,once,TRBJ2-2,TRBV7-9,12,CASSWDSRELFF,TGTGCCAGCAGCTGGGACAGTCGGGAGCTGTTTTTT
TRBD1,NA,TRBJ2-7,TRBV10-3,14,CAISTGTGGYEQYF,TGTGCCATCAGTACCGGGACAGGGGGGTACGAGCAGTACTTC
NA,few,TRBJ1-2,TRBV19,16,CASRWDGPTSLEGYTF,TGTGCCAGTAGGTGGGACGGCCCGACGTCCCTCGAAGGCTACACCTTC
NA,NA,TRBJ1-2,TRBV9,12,CASSRDNYGYTF,TGTGCCAGCAGCCGGGACAACTATGGCTACACCTTC
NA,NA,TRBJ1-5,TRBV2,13,CASSGGGYQPQHF,TGTGCCAGCAGTGGGGGGGGATATCAGCCCCAGCATTTT
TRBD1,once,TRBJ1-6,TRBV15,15,CATSTPRQGRSPLHF,TGTGCCACCAGCACCCCGAGACAGGGACGGTCACCCCTCCACTTT
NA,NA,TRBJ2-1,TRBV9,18,CASSEGPRPRDIDNEQFF,TGTGCCAGCAGCGAGGGCCCACGTCCCCGGGACATTGACAATGAGCAGTTCTTC
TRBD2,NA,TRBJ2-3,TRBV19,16,CASSAASGGPTDTQYF,TGTGCCAGTAGTGCAGCTAGCGGGGGTCCCACAGATACGCAGTATTTT
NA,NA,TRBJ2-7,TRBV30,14,CAWSVVGASYEQYF,TGTGCCTGGAGTGTGGTAGGGGCGTCCTACGAGCAGTACTTC
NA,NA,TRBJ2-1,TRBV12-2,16,CASRLEGTSGVIEQFF,TGTGCAAGTCGCTTAGAGGGGACTAGCGGGGTGATTGAGCAGTTCTTC
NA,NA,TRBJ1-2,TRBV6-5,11,CASGGGYGYTF,TGTGCCAGCGGTGGGGGCTATGGCTACACCTTC
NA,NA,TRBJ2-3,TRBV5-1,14,CASSLQGSTDTQYF,TGCGCCAGCAGCCTCCAGGGTAGCACAGATACGCAGTATTTT
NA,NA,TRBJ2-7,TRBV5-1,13,CASSLEGVREQYF,TGCGCCAGCAGCTTGGAGGGGGTGCGCGAGCAGTACTTC
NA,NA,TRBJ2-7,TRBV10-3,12,CAIGRTVSEQYF,TGTGCCATTGGACGGACTGTGTCCGAGCAGTACTTC
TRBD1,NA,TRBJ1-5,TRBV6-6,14,CASSPGQGTQPQHF,TGTGCCAGCAGTCCGGGACAGGGGACTCAGCCCCAGCATTTT
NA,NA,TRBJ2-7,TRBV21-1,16,CASSKPRTGGHYEQYF,TGTGCCAGCAGCAAACCGAGGACAGGGGGCCACTACGAGCAGTACTTC
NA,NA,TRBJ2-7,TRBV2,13,CASSDPLAYEQYF,TGTGCCAGCAGTGACCCACTAGCCTACGAGCAGTACTTC
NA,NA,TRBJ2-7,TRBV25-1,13,CASSDPGGLVQYF,TGTGCCAGCAGTGACCCCGGGGGATTAGTGCAGTACTTC
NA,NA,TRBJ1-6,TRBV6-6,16,CASSLGPSSYNSPLHF,TGTGCCAGCAGCCTTGGTCCTAGCTCCTATAATTCACCCCTCCACTTT
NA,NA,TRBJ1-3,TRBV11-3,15,CASSVDPKPGNTIYF,TGTGCCAGCAGCGTGGACCCTAAACCAGGAAACACCATATATTTT
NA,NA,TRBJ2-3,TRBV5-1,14,CASSLGRTTDTQYF,TGCGCCAGCAGCTTAGGCCGTACCACAGATACGCAGTATTTT
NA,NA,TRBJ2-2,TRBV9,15,CASSVDWGDSGELFF,TGTGCCAGCAGCGTAGATTGGGGGGATAGCGGGGAGCTGTTTTTT
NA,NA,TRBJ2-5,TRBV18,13,CASSPGLEETQYF,TGTGCCAGCTCACCAGGGCTAGAGGAGACCCAGTACTTC
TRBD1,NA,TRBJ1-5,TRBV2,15,CASSDTGGVNQPQHF,TGTGCCAGCAGTGACACAGGGGGAGTCAATCAGCCCCAGCATTTT
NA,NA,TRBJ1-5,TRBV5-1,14,CASSEGSGNQPQHF,TGCGCCAGCAGCGAGGGGAGTGGTAATCAGCCCCAGCATTTT
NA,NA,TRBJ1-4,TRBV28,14,CASSFRGMDEKLFF,TGTGCCAGCAGTTTTAGGGGGATGGATGAAAAACTGTTTTTT
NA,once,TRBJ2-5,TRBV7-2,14,CASSLVRGRETQYF,TGTGCCAGCAGCTTAGTCCGGGGGCGAGAGACCCAGTACTTC
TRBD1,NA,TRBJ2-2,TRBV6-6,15,CASSRTTGGTGELFF,TGTGCCAGCAGCCGAACTACAGGGGGCACCGGGGAGCTGTTTTTT
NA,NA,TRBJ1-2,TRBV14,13,CASSEAQGHGYTF,TGTGCCAGCAGCGAAGCACAGGGCCATGGCTACACCTTC
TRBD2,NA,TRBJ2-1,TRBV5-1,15,CASSSGLAAYNEQFF,TGCGCCAGCAGCTCCGGACTAGCGGCCTACAATGAGCAGTTCTTC